The rows below give T cell receptor beta chains drawn from one sample of a study of vaccination effects on CD4 cells after COVID-19. Profiled with immunoSEQ multiplex PCR; TCRdb holds only in-frame clones, not every one. The sample yields more than 25,000 clones, over 70% seen once. What these receptors recognize is not known. Sequencing used CD4+ T cells from PBMCs cultured with HCoV-229E spike peptides, obtained after COVID-19 vaccination. Source of these receptors: a human donor who received a COVID-19 vaccine. CDR3s include the opening cysteine and the closing phenylalanine or tryptophan. Each record gives: J gene, V gene, D gene, clone size, CDR3 DNA, CDR3 protein. The D gene is left open where the match is weak. Some rows have no size entry. The others give once, few or many, or a class for an expanded clone.

j_gene: TRBJ1-5
v_gene: TRBV7-9
d_gene: TRBD1
abundance: few
CDR3nt: TGTGCCAGCAGCCTGCGGACAGGGGGCAATCAGCCCCAGCATTTT
CDR3aa: CASSLRTGGNQPQHF

j_gene: TRBJ2-7
v_gene: TRBV6-1
d_gene: -
abundance: few
CDR3nt: TGTGCCAGCAGTGAACACGGGGCGCAGTCCTACGAGCAGTACTTC
CDR3aa: CASSEHGAQSYEQYF

j_gene: TRBJ2-7
v_gene: TRBV7-9
d_gene: TRBD2
abundance: -
CDR3nt: TGTGCCAGCAGCCAGACTAGCGGGAGGCGGGAGCAGTACTTC
CDR3aa: CASSQTSGRREQYF

j_gene: TRBJ1-1
v_gene: TRBV25-1
d_gene: TRBD1
abundance: -
CDR3nt: TGTGCCAGCAGTGAATCGTGGCAGGGGGGTGGTGAAGCTTTCTTT
CDR3aa: CASSESWQGGGEAFF

j_gene: TRBJ2-5
v_gene: TRBV5-1
d_gene: -
abundance: -
CDR3nt: TGCGCCAGCAGCTTGACGGGGCCAGAGAAGACCCAGTACTTC
CDR3aa: CASSLTGPEKTQYF

j_gene: TRBJ2-5
v_gene: TRBV7-6
d_gene: TRBD2
abundance: -
CDR3nt: TGTGCCAGCAGCTTAGTCCCAGTGCGGGGGCAAGAGACCCAGTACTTC
CDR3aa: CASSLVPVRGQETQYF

j_gene: TRBJ1-1
v_gene: TRBV6-5
d_gene: -
abundance: once
CDR3nt: TGTGCCAGCAGTTATTCTTGGAACACTGAAGCTTTCTTT
CDR3aa: CASSYSWNTEAFF

j_gene: TRBJ2-2
v_gene: TRBV5-1
d_gene: -
abundance: -
CDR3nt: TGCGCCAGCAGCTTCACGGTGAACACCGGGGAGCTGTTTTTT
CDR3aa: CASSFTVNTGELFF

j_gene: TRBJ2-5
v_gene: TRBV5-1
d_gene: -
abundance: -
CDR3nt: TGCGCCAGCAGCTTTACACCGAACGACGGGGGGCGGGAGACCCAGTACTTC
CDR3aa: CASSFTPNDGGRETQYF

j_gene: TRBJ2-7
v_gene: TRBV11-2
d_gene: TRBD2
abundance: -
CDR3nt: TGTGCCAGCAGCTTAGCTTCGGGACTAGCGGGAGGAAGATACGAGCAGTACTTC
CDR3aa: CASSLASGLAGGRYEQYF

j_gene: TRBJ2-7
v_gene: TRBV20-1
d_gene: -
abundance: -
CDR3nt: TGCAGTGCTAGGGAGGGACCCGAGCAGTACTTC
CDR3aa: CSAREGPEQYF

j_gene: TRBJ2-1
v_gene: TRBV7-9
d_gene: -
abundance: few
CDR3nt: TGTGCCAGCAGCCGATCGGGCTCCCCCTACAATGAGCAGTTCTTC
CDR3aa: CASSRSGSPYNEQFF

j_gene: TRBJ1-2
v_gene: TRBV19
d_gene: TRBD1
abundance: once
CDR3nt: TGTGCCAGTAGTTTATCTACAGGGGGCGGCTATGGCTACACCTTC
CDR3aa: CASSLSTGGGYGYTF

j_gene: TRBJ2-3
v_gene: TRBV7-2
d_gene: -
abundance: -
CDR3nt: TGTGCCAGCAGCGTCTCATTAGATACGCAGTATTTT
CDR3aa: CASSVSLDTQYF

j_gene: TRBJ2-1
v_gene: TRBV11-2
d_gene: TRBD2
abundance: -
CDR3nt: TGTGCCAGCAGCTTAGTGTTTGGAACGGGGGGCTCCTACAATGAGCAGTTCTTC
CDR3aa: CASSLVFGTGGSYNEQFF

j_gene: TRBJ1-2
v_gene: TRBV5-1
d_gene: -
abundance: -
CDR3nt: TGCGCCAGCAGCTTTGGGGGGGACTATGGCTACACCTTC
CDR3aa: CASSFGGDYGYTF

j_gene: TRBJ1-1
v_gene: TRBV10-3
d_gene: TRBD1
abundance: -
CDR3nt: TGTGCCATCAGTGCTTTCGGACAGGGCGGGTGGGCTTTCTTT
CDR3aa: CAISAFGQGGWAFF

j_gene: TRBJ1-1
v_gene: TRBV6-6
d_gene: -
abundance: few
CDR3nt: TGTGCCAGCGGGCGACAGATAAACACTGAAGCTTTCTTT
CDR3aa: CASGRQINTEAFF

j_gene: TRBJ2-1
v_gene: TRBV4-2
d_gene: TRBD2
abundance: -
CDR3nt: TGTGCCAGCAGCCAAGATGTAGCGGGAGGCTACAATGAGCAGTTCTTC
CDR3aa: CASSQDVAGGYNEQFF

j_gene: TRBJ1-2
v_gene: TRBV7-9
d_gene: -
abundance: -
CDR3nt: TGTGCCAGCAGCAAGGGGGGCGCCTTGGGTGGCTACACCTTC
CDR3aa: CASSKGGALGGYTF

j_gene: TRBJ1-1
v_gene: TRBV10-3
d_gene: -
abundance: -
CDR3nt: TGTGCCATCAGAAGGGCTGAAGAAAACACTGAAGCTTTCTTT
CDR3aa: CAIRRAEENTEAFF

j_gene: TRBJ1-2
v_gene: TRBV24-1
d_gene: TRBD1
abundance: -
CDR3nt: TGTGCCACCAGTGATTCCGGGACAGGACAAGCTAACTATGGCTACACCTTC
CDR3aa: CATSDSGTGQANYGYTF